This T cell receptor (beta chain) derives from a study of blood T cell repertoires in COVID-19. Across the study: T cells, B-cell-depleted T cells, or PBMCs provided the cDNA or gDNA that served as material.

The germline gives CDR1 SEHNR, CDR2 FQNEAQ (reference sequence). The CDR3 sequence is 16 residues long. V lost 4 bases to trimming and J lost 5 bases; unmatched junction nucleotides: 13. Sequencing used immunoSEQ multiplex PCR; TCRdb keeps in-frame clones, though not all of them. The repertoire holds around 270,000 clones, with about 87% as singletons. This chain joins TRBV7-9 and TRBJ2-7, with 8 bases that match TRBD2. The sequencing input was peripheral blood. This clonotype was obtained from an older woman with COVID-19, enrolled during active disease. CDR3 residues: CASSSPGGGRKNEQYF. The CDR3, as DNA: TGTGCCAGCAGCTCACCCGGGGGGGGACGAAAAAACGAGCAGTACTTC. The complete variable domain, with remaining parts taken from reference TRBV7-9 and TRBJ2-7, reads DTGVSQNPRHKITKRGQNVTFRCDPISEHNRLYWYRQTLGQGPEFLTYFQNEAQLEKSRLLSDRFSAERPKGSFSTLEIQRTEQGDSAMYLCASSSPGGGRKNEQYFGPGTRLTVT.